This passage covers 2 T cell receptor beta chains from one sample sequenced in a study of blood T cell repertoires in COVID-19 (TCRdb year 2020). To prepare the library, the immunoSEQ multiplex PCR assay was applied. This is the immuneACCESS table as TCRdb keeps it, with only in-frame sequences that have V and J called. A part of the clones is gone; compared with another copy, unresolved V genes explain less than half, and the rest is unexplained. This sample is represented by approximately 230,000 clones; over 75% of them were singletons. The ten largest clones add up to about 1.7% of the sample. What was sequenced was PBMCs or T cells enriched from blood (not recorded which). The receptors stem from a man aged 40-50 years who had recovered from COVID-19.

This clone was seen ten or more times. The CDR3 bases are TGTGCCAGCAGCTCCGGGACTAGCATTCGGGGTACGCAGTATTTT. Translating gives CASSSGTSIRGTQYF. The chain is built from TRBV5-6 and TRBJ2-3; 9 bases agree with TRBD2. Germline lookup yields CDR1 SGHDT and CDR2 YYEEEE. The CDR3 extends over 15 amino acids. V lost 3 bases, J lost 8 bases, and 10 bases stayed unmatched.

This rearrangement joins TRBV30 to TRBJ2-3, with 15 bases that match TRBD2. CDR1 and CDR2 (germline): GTSNPN, SVGIG (reference sequence). This CDR3 has 15 amino acids. Unmatched junction bases numbered 4, after V lost 3 bases and J lost 6 bases. The CDR3 here is CAWRGLAGGGDTQYF. CDR3 bases: TGTGCCTGGAGGGGACTAGCGGGAGGCGGGGATACGCAGTATTTT.